This T cell receptor beta chain appears in the sequencing data of a study of cytomegalovirus exposure and HLA in healthy donors. Regarding the study as a whole: A later analysis found common viral pathogens apparently linked to several of the most significant clusters. HLA-A and HLA-B allele assignments for most subjects were reportedly predicted accurately using TCR beta sequences. TCR beta chain V- and J-gene trimming was linked, in a later analysis, to a missense variant in DCLRE1C.

In the PCR, 60 Vbeta and 13 Jbeta primers were used. Sequencing was performed with immunoSEQ multiplex PCR; in TCRdb, only in-frame clones are kept and a portion is missing. The sample carries roughly 150,000 clones, over 60% recorded once. On this clone itself: The antigen remains undetermined.

Germline V lookup: CDR1 LNHDA, CDR2 SQIVND (reference sequence). This CDR3 contains 14 residues. V was clipped by 3 bases and J by 0 bases, with 8 bases between them. This TCR was sampled from a male donor in good health and CMV-seronegative. The sequenced sample consisted of PBMCs. This chain uses TRBV19 with TRBJ1-2, with D hard to call. The CDR3: CASSITVANYGYTF. The CDR3 DNA reads TGTGCCAGTAGTATCACCGTAGCTAACTATGGCTACACCTTC.